The 2 T cell receptor beta chains below come from one sample, sequenced in a study of blood T cells in healthy people across ages. Primers used in a second PCR of about 6 to 11 cycles were a sample-barcoded 5' primer and a J-beta primer mix. TCRdb reprocessed the 5' RACE reads via MiXCR and lists one record per CDR3 protein. The repertoire holds roughly 500,000 distinct CDR3 sequences, with 25% to 30% as singletons. Sequenced sample: blood. The source of these receptors is a woman in her 70s in good health.

The table lists this clonotype with a few counts. The chain combines TRBV10-3 with TRBJ2-7; 10 bases match TRBD1. Germline V CDR1 and CDR2: ENHRY, SYGVKD. This CDR3 has 14 residues. The trim removed 5 bases at V and 1 base at J, leaving 2 bases unmatched. This CDR3 is CAISRTGGSYEQYF. DNA of the CDR3: TGTGCCATCAGTCGGACAGGGGGGTCCTACGAGCAGTACTTC.

The chain links TRBV10-3 to TRBJ2-3; D might be TRBD1 or TRBD2, each matching 5 bases. Germline CDR1 reads ENHRY; CDR2 reads SYGVKD. V was pared by 4 bases and J by 2 bases, with 13 bases between. This CDR3 region has 15 residues. CDR3 sequence: CAISGLWGYTDTQYF. In DNA form, the CDR3 reads TGTGCCATCAGTGGTCTTTGGGGGTACACAGATACGCAGTATTTT.